A selection of T cell receptor beta chains follows, all from one sample in a study of blood T cell repertoires in COVID-19. The assay was immunoSEQ multiplex PCR, and TCRdb's table has in-frame clones only and misses some. The sample has around 100,000 clones, approximately 86% seen once; the top ten hold roughly 1.7%. Sequencing was done on a sample of peripheral blood. The receptor source for this set is a man at least 80 years old with acute or convalescent COVID-19. The CDR3 runs from the conserved cysteine through the conserved F or W. The D gene is left open where the match is weak. Clone size, where shown, is once, few, many, or a class for clones that have expanded.

J gene,V gene,clone size,D gene,CDR3 DNA,CDR3 protein
TRBJ1-4,TRBV19,NA,TRBD1,TGTGCCAGTAGTCCACGGACAGGGAGACTGTTTTTT,CASSPRTGRLFF
TRBJ2-3,TRBV19,once,NA,TGTGCCAGTAGTGGTGGACAAGTGGTCACAGATACGCAGTATTTT,CASSGGQVVTDTQYF
TRBJ2-7,TRBV2,NA,NA,TGTGCCAGCAGTGACTCTTACGGGGACGAGCAGTACTTC,CASSDSYGDEQYF
TRBJ2-6,TRBV5-1,NA,NA,TGCGCCAGCAGCTTGGTTACAGGCTCTGGGGCCAACGTCCTGACTTTC,CASSLVTGSGANVLTF
TRBJ2-3,TRBV28,NA,TRBD2,TGTGCCAGCAGTTTTGTGAGCGGGAGGGCCTCTAGGACAGATACGCAGTATTTT,CASSFVSGRASRTDTQYF
TRBJ2-2,TRBV2,NA,TRBD2,TGTGCCAGCAGTGGGGGGGGTTTCACCGGGGAGCTGTTTTTT,CASSGGGFTGELFF
TRBJ2-2,TRBV28,NA,TRBD1,TGTGCCAGCAGCCTACAGGGGGCCGGGGAGCTGTTTTTT,CASSLQGAGELFF
TRBJ1-5,TRBV20-1,once,TRBD1,TGCAGTGCTAGTCCCACAGGGGGCCGAATGAGGCAGCCCCAGCATTTT,CSASPTGGRMRQPQHF
TRBJ2-3,TRBV7-2,once,TRBD1,TGTGCCAGCAGCCTACAGGGGGCGCGGGCAGATACGCAGTATTTT,CASSLQGARADTQYF
TRBJ2-2,TRBV19,NA,NA,TGTGCCAGTACAGGGGCAACCAACACCGGGGAGCTGTTTTTT,CASTGATNTGELFF
TRBJ2-1,TRBV29-1,once,TRBD2,TGCAGCGTTTTTGGGACTAGCCCGACCAATGAGCAGTTCTTC,CSVFGTSPTNEQFF
TRBJ2-1,TRBV29-1,NA,TRBD2,TGCAGCGTTGAGGTGGAGGGGACTAGCGGCAATGAGCAGTTCTTC,CSVEVEGTSGNEQFF
TRBJ1-1,TRBV29-1,NA,NA,TGCAGCGTTCAGGGGAACACTGAAGCTTTCTTT,CSVQGNTEAFF
TRBJ2-1,TRBV28,NA,TRBD1,TGTGCCAGCGAAAGGACAGGGACTGAGCAGTTCTTC,CASERTGTEQFF
TRBJ1-2,TRBV7-2,NA,TRBD1,TGTGCCAGCAGAGAGACAGGGTCGGGCTATGGCTACACCTTC,CASRETGSGYGYTF
TRBJ2-1,TRBV6-4,NA,NA,TGTGCCAGCAGTTTCCGGGGCTCCTACAATGAGCAGTTCTTC,CASSFRGSYNEQFF
TRBJ2-2,TRBV29-1,NA,TRBD1,TGCAGCGTCGCCGACAGGGGGCGCGGCACCGGGGAGCTGTTTTTT,CSVADRGRGTGELFF
TRBJ1-4,TRBV10-3,NA,NA,TGTGCCATCAGTGATGGGAGTGAAAAACTGTTTTTT,CAISDGSEKLFF
TRBJ1-2,TRBV6-5,once,NA,TGTGCCAGCAGGGTTACCGAAGGGGGATATGGCTACACCTTC,CASRVTEGGYGYTF
TRBJ1-2,TRBV29-1,NA,NA,TGCAGCGTTACGTCAGGGATGCGCTACACCTTC,CSVTSGMRYTF
TRBJ2-1,TRBV9,NA,TRBD2,TGTGCCAGCAGTGGGGGGAGGGCCGATGAGCAGTTCTTC,CASSGGRADEQFF
TRBJ2-7,TRBV25-1,once,TRBD2,TGTGCCAGCAGTGGTCCCCTAGCGGGGATCTCCTACGAGCAGTACTTC,CASSGPLAGISYEQYF
TRBJ2-2,TRBV6-1,NA,TRBD2,TGTGCCAGCAGTGACACTAGCGGGAGGTCCACCGGGGAGCTGTTTTTT,CASSDTSGRSTGELFF
TRBJ2-7,TRBV7-9,NA,TRBD2,TGTGCCATACTAAGCGGGACTGGACAGTACTTC,CAILSGTGQYF
TRBJ2-3,TRBV9,NA,NA,TGTGCCAGCAGCAAAGGAGGGGCTGGGAGCACAGATACGCAGTATTTT,CASSKGGAGSTDTQYF
TRBJ1-4,TRBV25-1,NA,NA,TGTGCCAGCAGTGAAGGTCTGAAGAGGGGGGAAAAACTGTTTTTT,CASSEGLKRGEKLFF
TRBJ1-2,TRBV28,NA,NA,TGTGCCAGCAGTTTTGGGGGGGACAACTATGGCTACACCTTC,CASSFGGDNYGYTF
TRBJ1-2,TRBV18,NA,NA,TGTGCCAGCTCACCCCTAATGACGGGAGGGAACTATGGCTACACCTTC,CASSPLMTGGNYGYTF
TRBJ2-4,TRBV11-2,NA,NA,TGTGCCAGCAGCTTAGACCGGAGTCCCCAAAACATTCAGTACTTC,CASSLDRSPQNIQYF
TRBJ1-5,TRBV6-5,NA,NA,TGTGCCAGCAGTTACCCGCTGTCTCGGGAACAGCCCCAGCATTTT,CASSYPLSREQPQHF
TRBJ1-3,TRBV10-3,NA,TRBD1,TGTGCCATCAGTGAGGTGGGACAGGGTTCTGGAAACACCATATATTTT,CAISEVGQGSGNTIYF
TRBJ1-2,TRBV28,NA,TRBD1,TGTGCCAGCAGTCTCGAGGGGACAGGATCTTATGGCTACACCTTC,CASSLEGTGSYGYTF
TRBJ2-5,TRBV5-4,NA,TRBD1,TGTGCCAGCAGCTTGGCGACAGGGGAGACCCAGTACTTC,CASSLATGETQYF
TRBJ2-1,TRBV7-8,NA,NA,TGTGCCAGCAGCCCTTCGGGCCAGCGGAACTACAATGAGCAGTTCTTC,CASSPSGQRNYNEQFF
TRBJ1-2,TRBV28,once,NA,TGTGCCAGCAGTTCGAGCCTGACAGGTATCTATGGCTACACCTTC,CASSSSLTGIYGYTF
TRBJ2-2,TRBV2,few,TRBD1,TGTGCCAGCAGCCGCCGACAGGGGTGGACCGGGGAGCTGTTTTTT,CASSRRQGWTGELFF
TRBJ1-1,TRBV5-1,NA,TRBD1,TGCGCCAGCAGCTGGGGACAGAGTCCTGAAGCTTTCTTT,CASSWGQSPEAFF
TRBJ1-1,TRBV3-1/TRBV3-2,NA,NA,TGTGCCAGCAGCCACCGGGGGATGAACACTGAAGCTTTCTTT,CASSHRGMNTEAFF
TRBJ2-5,TRBV7-2,NA,NA,TGTGCCAGCAGCTTAGCTGGGTTAGCGAGTGGGCAAGAGACCCAGTACTTC,CASSLAGLASGQETQYF
TRBJ2-1,TRBV13,NA,TRBD1,TGTGCCAGCAGCTTAGTGGTGACAGGGAGATACAATGAGCAGTTCTTC,CASSLVVTGRYNEQFF
TRBJ2-1,TRBV7-2,NA,NA,TGTGCCAGCAGCTTCCAGGGGGGACGCATCAATGAGCAGTTCTTC,CASSFQGGRINEQFF
TRBJ2-3,TRBV9,NA,NA,TGTGCCAGCAGCGTCGGAGGGCGGTTCGGATCAGATACGCAGTATTTT,CASSVGGRFGSDTQYF
TRBJ1-2,TRBV6-4,few,TRBD1,TGTGCCAGCAGCCAGGACAGGGGTAACTATGGCTACACCTTC,CASSQDRGNYGYTF
TRBJ1-1,TRBV28,NA,NA,TGTGCCAGCAGTTTATCCGGCAGCGGAGCTTTCTTT,CASSLSGSGAFF
TRBJ2-7,TRBV28,NA,TRBD1,TGTGCCAGCAGCACGGACAGGTCCGAGCAGTACTTC,CASSTDRSEQYF
TRBJ2-1,TRBV24-1,NA,NA,TGTGCCACCAGTGACCCGGGAGAAACGTACAATGAGCAGTTCTTC,CATSDPGETYNEQFF
TRBJ2-7,TRBV28,NA,TRBD1,TGTGCTAGCTACAGGGGCTACGAGCAGTACTTC,CASYRGYEQYF
TRBJ2-1,TRBV4-3,NA,TRBD1,TGCGCCAGCAGCCAAGCCGACAGGGGGTACAATGAGCAGTTCTTC,CASSQADRGYNEQFF
TRBJ2-7,TRBV6-2/TRBV6-3,NA,TRBD2,TGTGCCAGCAGTTACTCGAGACTAGCGGGAGTCGAGCAGTACTTC,CASSYSRLAGVEQYF
TRBJ1-6,TRBV6-1,NA,NA,TGTGCCAGCAGTGAAGTATCAGTTTCACCCCTCCACTTT,CASSEVSVSPLHF